This TCR beta chain was profiled in a study of blood T cell repertoires in COVID-19. Study-wide context: Acute and convalescent COVID-19 specimens originated in the United States, Italy and Spain.

TCRdb keeps only in-frame clones here, not all; method: immunoSEQ multiplex PCR. The sample shows about 200,000 clones, 85% to 90% of them seen only once. Trimming removed 5 bases at V and 0 bases at J, with 17 bases between. Germline V gene sequence: CDR1 MNHEY, CDR2 SMNVEV (reference sequence). The CDR3 contains 17 residues. The chain recombines TRBV27 with TRBJ2-1, with D possibly TRBD2 on 6 matching bases. The TCR originated in a man at least 80 years old with acute or convalescent COVID-19. Sequenced: peripheral blood. CDR3 sequence (DNA): TGTGCCAGCAGTCCCCCGTGGGGCGGGAACTCCTACAATGAGCAGTTCTTC. This translates into CASSPPWGGNSYNEQFF.